This TCR beta chain originates from a study of T-cell reconstitution after alpha-beta-depleted transplantation in children. The CDR3 has 12 amino acids. Germline lookup yields CDR1 MRHNA and CDR2 SNTAGT. The ends were cut back, 4 bases at V and 1 base at J, with 4 bases in the middle. At least ten counts were recorded for this clonotype. For TCRbeta, the library was prepared with unique molecular identifiers. TCRdb reanalysed the PCR reads using MiXCR and keeps one entry per CDR3 protein. The repertoire consists of 400,000 to 500,000 distinct CDR3 sequences, with 11% occurring once and the leading ten covering 4.5% to 7%.

The V call is TRBV6-4, the J call TRBJ2-5, with D hard to call. The sequencing used PBMCs from the stem cell graft donor, collected from the stem cell graft. This clonotype was obtained from a human donor who donated a stem cell graft to a child with acute myeloid leukemia. This CDR3 reads CASSGGQETQYF. The CDR3 nucleotides read TGTGCCAGCAGTGGGGGCCAAGAGACCCAGTACTTC.